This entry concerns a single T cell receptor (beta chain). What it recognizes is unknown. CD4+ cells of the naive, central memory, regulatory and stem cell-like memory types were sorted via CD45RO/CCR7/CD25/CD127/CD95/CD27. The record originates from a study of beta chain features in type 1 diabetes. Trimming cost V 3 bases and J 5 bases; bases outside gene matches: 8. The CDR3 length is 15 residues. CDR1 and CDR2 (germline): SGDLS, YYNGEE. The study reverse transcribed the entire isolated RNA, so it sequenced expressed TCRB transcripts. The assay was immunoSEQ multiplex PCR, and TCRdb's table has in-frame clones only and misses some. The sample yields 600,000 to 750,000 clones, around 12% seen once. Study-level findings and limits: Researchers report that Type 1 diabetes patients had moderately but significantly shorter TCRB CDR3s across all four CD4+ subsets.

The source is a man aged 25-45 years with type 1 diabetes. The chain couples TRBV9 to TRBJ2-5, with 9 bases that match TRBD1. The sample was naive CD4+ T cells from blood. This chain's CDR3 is CASSDRTGDGETQYF. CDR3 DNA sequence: TGTGCCAGCAGCGACCGGACAGGGGACGGTGAGACCCAGTACTTC.